The 16 T cell receptor beta chains in this list originate from one sample, sequenced in a study of neurological immune-mediated disorders. TCRdb re-called the 5' RACE reads through MiXCR, storing one row per CDR3 protein. The sample has about 40,000 distinct CDR3 sequences; approximately 2.4% are singletons. Sequenced input: PBMCs. The receptors come from a man aged 50 or older with multiple sclerosis.

This clonotype was picked up many times. The gene calls are TRBV5-1 and TRBJ1-5, with 8 bases matching TRBD1. V trimming: 1 base; J trimming: 4 bases; junction bases outside the gene matches: 4. CDR1 is SGHRS and CDR2 is YFSETQ in the germline V gene. This CDR3 region has 15 residues. Here the CDR3 DNA reads TGCGCCAGCAGCTTGACAGGGGGGAGTAATCAGCCCCAGCATTTT. Translating gives CASSLTGGSNQPQHF.

This clonotype appeared a few times. This chain connects TRBV12-3 or TRBV12-4 to TRBJ2-7; D uncertain. The CDR3 loop spans 13 amino acids. Trimming shortened V by 3 bases and J by 3 bases, and 9 bases separated the two germline ends. The CDR3 DNA reads TGTGCCAGCAGTTTGGGGTCCCACTACGAGCAGTACTTC. It specifies CASSLGSHYEQYF.

In its sample, this clonotype was seen many times. The J gene is TRBJ2-3, the V gene TRBV7-6, with 13 positions matching TRBD2. With 4 bases clipped from V and 1 base from J, the junction kept 11 bases outside the gene matches. The CDR3 is 19 residues long. Per germline, CDR1 SGHVS and CDR2 FNYEAQ. Written as DNA, the CDR3 is TGTGCCAGCAGCTCCCGGACTAGCGGGGGAGTGGCTGGCACAGATACGCAGTATTTT. Amino acid sequence: CASSSRTSGGVAGTDTQYF.

At least ten counts were recorded for this clonotype. The chain joins TRBV7-2 to TRBJ2-3; no clear D gene. Germline CDR1 is SGHTA and CDR2 is FQGNSA. Trimming shortened V by 3 bases and J by 0 bases, and 7 bases separated the two germline ends. The CDR3 sequence is 14 residues long. In nucleotides, the CDR3 is TGTGCCAGCAGCTTGGAGTTCAGCACAGATACGCAGTATTTT. It is translated as CASSLEFSTDTQYF.

This chain uses TRBV18 with TRBJ2-2, with D perhaps matching TRBD1 or TRBD2 (5 bases each). The CDR3 runs 16 residues. Trimming shortened V by 1 base and J by 0 bases, and 9 bases separated the two germline ends. Germline V gene lookup returns CDR1 KGHSH and CDR2 LQKENI. This CDR3 is CASSPRGKSNTGELFF. The CDR3 DNA reads TGTGCCAGCTCACCACGGGGGAAATCGAACACCGGGGAGCTGTTTTTT.

Many counts were recorded for this clonotype. The genes are TRBV5-1 and TRBJ1-6, with 7 bases that match TRBD1. The CDR3 consists of 15 residues. V lost 0 bases, J lost 6 bases, and 3 bases stayed unmatched. Germline V gene data show CDR1 as SGHRS and CDR2 as YFSETQ. DNA of the CDR3: TGCGCCAGCAGCTTGGACAGGGGCTCTAATTCACCCCTCCACTTT. Translated: CASSLDRGSNSPLHF.

This clonotype was counted at least ten times. The J gene is TRBJ2-1, the V gene TRBV18; D is possibly TRBD2 (6 bases). CDR3 length: 13 amino acids. CDR1 KGHSH and CDR2 LQKENI come from the germline V gene. V lost 5 bases, J lost 3 bases, and 8 bases lay in between. CDR3 nucleotide sequence: TGTGCCAGCTCATTGGACTACTACAATGAGCAGTTCTTC. It encodes CASSLDYYNEQFF.

This clonotype was counted at least ten times. The chain links TRBV20-1 to TRBJ1-2; TRBD1 might be the D (6 bases). V was shortened by 4 bases and J by 0 bases, with 9 bases between the two germline ends. Germline CDR1 and CDR2: DFQATT and SNEGSKA (reference sequence). CDR3 length: 13 amino acids. DNA for the CDR3: TGCAGTGCTACGGGGGGGCCTAACTATGGCTACACCTTC. It yields the protein CSATGGPNYGYTF.

This clonotype came up many times. The rearrangement uses TRBV10-3 and TRBJ2-7; 9 bases line up with TRBD1. Trimming removed 5 bases from V and 2 bases from J; junction bases left unmatched: 4. This CDR3 region has 14 residues. CDR1 is ENHRY and CDR2 is SYGVKD in the germline V gene. As DNA, the CDR3 is TGTGCCATCAGTCGGGACAGGGTAACCTACGAGCAGTACTTC. This translates into CAISRDRVTYEQYF.

The sample holds many counts of this clonotype. The rearrangement links TRBV27 to TRBJ2-7, with a possible D match to TRBD1 (5 bases). The V gene lost 2 bases and the J gene lost 5 bases, with 16 bases spanning the gap. This CDR3 contains 15 residues. Germline V gene lookup returns CDR1 MNHEY and CDR2 SMNVEV (reference sequence). In DNA, the CDR3 is TGTGCCAGCAGTTTAACATCGGCAGGGATCCACGAGCAGTACTTC. Protein sequence: CASSLTSAGIHEQYF.

The sample holds many counts of this clonotype. The J gene is TRBJ2-7, the V gene TRBV20-1; D is possibly TRBD1 (5 bases). The CDR3 has 13 residues. V was trimmed by 0 bases and J by 7 bases, leaving 13 bases between them. Per the germline V gene, CDR1 is DFQATT and CDR2 is SNEGSKA (reference sequence). The CDR3 DNA follows: TGCAGTGCTAGAGATGTGCAGGGAAGAGAGCAGTACTTC. It translates to CSARDVQGREQYF.

This clonotype was recorded many times. The V call is TRBV3-1, the J call TRBJ1-1; 8 bases are a match to TRBD1. With 6 bases clipped from V and 10 bases from J, the junction kept 10 bases outside the gene matches. The length of the CDR3 is 13 residues. Germline CDR1 LGHDT, CDR2 YNNKEL (reference sequence). The CDR3 DNA is TGTGCCAGCAGTCCCAGGACCACAGGGGGAGCTTTCTTT. This sequence encodes CASSPRTTGGAFF.

There are many counts of this clonotype. This rearrangement joins TRBV21-1 to TRBJ2-7. TRBV21-1 is a pseudogene locus. The CDR3 is 13 amino acids. CDR3 loop: CASSKVGSYEQYF. Written as DNA, the CDR3 is TGTGCCAGCAGCAAAGTTGGGTCCTACGAGCAGTACTTC.

This clonotype was seen ten or more times. The J gene is TRBJ2-5, the V gene TRBV6-5; 9 nucleotides match TRBD1. J lost 9 bases, V lost 0 bases, and 11 bases had no gene match. Germline V gene lookup returns CDR1 MNHEY and CDR2 SVGAGI. The CDR3 is made up of 16 amino acids. The CDR3 reads CASSYSPTGGTGSQYF. In DNA, the CDR3 is TGTGCCAGCAGTTACTCGCCGACAGGGGGTACGGGGTCCCAGTACTTC.

This clonotype occurred many times. The V gene is TRBV10-3, the J gene TRBJ2-1, with TRBD1 matching 8 bases. Germline V gene sequence: CDR1 ENHRY, CDR2 SYGVKD. The CDR3 is made up of 14 amino acids. The V and J ends lost 6 bases and 5 bases, in that order; junction bases with no gene match: 6. The CDR3 DNA reads as TGTGCCATCAGGCCGGGACAGGATAACAATGAGCAGTTCTTC. As protein: CAIRPGQDNNEQFF.

This clonotype has at least ten counts. The genes are TRBV2 and TRBJ2-1; TRBD2 might be the D (6 bases). With 9 bases removed from V and 9 bases from J, the gap between germline ends came to 18 bases. The length of the CDR3 is 13 residues. Germline CDR1 SNHLY, CDR2 FYNNEI. The CDR3 sequence: CARESSGRVEQFF. The DNA for the CDR3 is TGTGCCAGAGAAAGTAGCGGCCGGGTTGAGCAGTTCTTC.